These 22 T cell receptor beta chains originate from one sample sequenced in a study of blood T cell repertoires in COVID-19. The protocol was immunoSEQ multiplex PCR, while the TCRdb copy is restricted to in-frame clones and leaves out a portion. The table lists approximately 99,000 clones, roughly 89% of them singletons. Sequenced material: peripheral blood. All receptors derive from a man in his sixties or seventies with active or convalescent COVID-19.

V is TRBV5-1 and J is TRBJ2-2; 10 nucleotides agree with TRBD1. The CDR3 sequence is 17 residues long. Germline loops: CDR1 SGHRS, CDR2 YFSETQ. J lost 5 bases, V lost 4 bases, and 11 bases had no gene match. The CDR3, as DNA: TGCGCCAGCAGCCCAAACCCCGGGACAGGGGCAACCGGGGAGCTGTTTTTT. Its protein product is CASSPNPGTGATGELFF.

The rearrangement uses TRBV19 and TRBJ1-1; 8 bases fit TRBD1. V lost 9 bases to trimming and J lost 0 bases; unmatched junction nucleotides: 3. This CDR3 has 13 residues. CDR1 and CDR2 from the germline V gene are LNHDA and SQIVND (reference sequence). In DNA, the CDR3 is TGTGCCAGCCAGGACAGGGTGAACACTGAAGCTTTCTTT. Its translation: CASQDRVNTEAFF.

CDR3 protein: CASSLQPWGDLGTEAFF. CDR3 DNA sequence: TGCGCCAGCAGCCTCCAGCCGTGGGGGGATCTGGGCACTGAAGCTTTCTTT. This chain connects TRBV5-1 to TRBJ1-1, with TRBD1 as a possible D gene (5 bases). Germline V gene lookup returns CDR1 SGHRS and CDR2 YFSETQ. Trimming shortened V by 4 bases and J by 4 bases, and 23 bases separated the two germline ends. This CDR3 contains 17 residues.

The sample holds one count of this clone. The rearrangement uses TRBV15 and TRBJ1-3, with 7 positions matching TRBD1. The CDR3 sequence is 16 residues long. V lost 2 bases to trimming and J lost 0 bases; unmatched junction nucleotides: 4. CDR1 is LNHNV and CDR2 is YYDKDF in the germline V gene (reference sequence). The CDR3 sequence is CATSRHGTASGNTIYF. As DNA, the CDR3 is TGTGCCACCAGCAGACACGGGACAGCCTCTGGAAACACCATATATTTT.

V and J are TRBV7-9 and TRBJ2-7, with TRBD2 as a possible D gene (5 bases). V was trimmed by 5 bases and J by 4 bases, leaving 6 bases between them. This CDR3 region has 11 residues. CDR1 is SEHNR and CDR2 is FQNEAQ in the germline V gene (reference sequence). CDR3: CASSPGYEQYF. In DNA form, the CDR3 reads TGTGCCAGCAGCCCGGGGTACGAGCAGTACTTC. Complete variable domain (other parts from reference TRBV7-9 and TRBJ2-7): DTGVSQNPRHKITKRGQNVTFRCDPISEHNRLYWYRQTLGQGPEFLTYFQNEAQLEKSRLLSDRFSAERPKGSFSTLEIQRTEQGDSAMYLCASSPGYEQYFGPGTRLTVT.

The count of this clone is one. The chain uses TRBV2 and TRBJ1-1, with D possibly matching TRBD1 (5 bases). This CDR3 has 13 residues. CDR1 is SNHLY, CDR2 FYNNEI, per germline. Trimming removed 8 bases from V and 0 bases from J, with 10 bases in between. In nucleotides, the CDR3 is TGTGCCAGCTGCGGGGGGATGAACACTGAAGCTTTCTTT. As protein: CASCGGMNTEAFF.

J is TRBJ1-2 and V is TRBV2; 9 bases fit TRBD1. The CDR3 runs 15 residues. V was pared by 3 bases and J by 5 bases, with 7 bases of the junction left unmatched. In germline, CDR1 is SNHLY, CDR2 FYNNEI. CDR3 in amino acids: CASSDLQGAWYGYTF. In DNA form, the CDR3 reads TGTGCCAGCAGTGATTTACAGGGGGCCTGGTATGGCTACACCTTC.

The CDR3, as DNA: TGTGCCAGCAGCTCTAATAATCAGCCCCAGCATTTT. Amino acid sequence: CASSSNNQPQHF. The chain recombines TRBV28 with TRBJ1-5; D uncertain. CDR1 and CDR2 from the germline V gene are MDHEN and SYDVKM. The CDR3 has 12 amino acids. V was cut by 6 bases and J by 4 bases, with 7 bases left in between. Filled out from reference TRBV28 and TRBJ1-5, the complete variable domain reads DVKVTQSSRYLVKRTGEKVFLECVQDMDHENMFWYRQDPGLGLRLIYFSYDVKMKEKGDIPEGYSVSREKKERFSLILESASTNQTSMYLCASSSNNQPQHFGDGTRLSIL.

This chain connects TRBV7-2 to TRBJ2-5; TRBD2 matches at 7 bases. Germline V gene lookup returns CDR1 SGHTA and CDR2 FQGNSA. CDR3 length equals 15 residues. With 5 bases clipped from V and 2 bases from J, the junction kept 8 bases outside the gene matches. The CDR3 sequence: CASSLTGLPQETQYF. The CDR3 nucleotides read TGTGCCAGCAGCCTCACGGGACTACCACAAGAGACCCAGTACTTC.

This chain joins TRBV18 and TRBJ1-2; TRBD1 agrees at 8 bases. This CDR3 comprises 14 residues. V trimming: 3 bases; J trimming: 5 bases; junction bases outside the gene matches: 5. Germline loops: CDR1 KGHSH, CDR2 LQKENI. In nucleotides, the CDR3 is TGTGCCAGCTCACCGGGGACAGGAACGTATGGCTACACCTTC. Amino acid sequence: CASSPGTGTYGYTF.

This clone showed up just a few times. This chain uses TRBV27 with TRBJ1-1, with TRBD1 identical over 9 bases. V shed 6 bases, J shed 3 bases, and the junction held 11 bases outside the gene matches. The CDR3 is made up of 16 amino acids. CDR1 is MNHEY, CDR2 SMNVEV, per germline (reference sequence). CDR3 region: CASRSLTQGAYTEAFF. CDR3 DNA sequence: TGTGCCAGCAGGAGCCTCACACAGGGGGCTTACACTGAAGCTTTCTTT.

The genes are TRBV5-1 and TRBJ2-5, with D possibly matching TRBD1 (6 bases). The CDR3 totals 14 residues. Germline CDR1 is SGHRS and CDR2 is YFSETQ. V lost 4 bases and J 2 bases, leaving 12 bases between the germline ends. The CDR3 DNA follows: TGCGCCAGCAGCCCTGGGACACAGCAAGAGACCCAGTACTTC. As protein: CASSPGTQQETQYF.

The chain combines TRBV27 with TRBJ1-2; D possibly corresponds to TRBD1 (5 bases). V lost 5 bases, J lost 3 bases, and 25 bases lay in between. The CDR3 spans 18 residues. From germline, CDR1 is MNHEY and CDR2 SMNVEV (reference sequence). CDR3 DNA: TGTGCCAGCAGTCCGGCCGGGGGAGGCCCTATTGAATACTATGGCTACACCTTC. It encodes CASSPAGGGPIEYYGYTF.

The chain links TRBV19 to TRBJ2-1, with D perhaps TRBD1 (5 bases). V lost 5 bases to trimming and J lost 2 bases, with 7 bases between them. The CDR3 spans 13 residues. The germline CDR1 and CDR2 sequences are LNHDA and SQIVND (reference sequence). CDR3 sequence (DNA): TGTGCCAGTAGTGTGACAGCCTACAATGAGCAGTTCTTC. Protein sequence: CASSVTAYNEQFF.

The CDR3: CASSYGLDSGANVLTF. The DNA of the CDR3 is TGCGCCAGCAGCTATGGCCTCGACTCTGGGGCCAACGTCCTGACTTTC. The chain employs TRBV5-1 and TRBJ2-6; D is unclear. Germline-derived CDR1 and CDR2 are SGHRS and YFSETQ. The CDR3 totals 16 residues. The germline V and J ends were trimmed by 3 bases and 0 bases, with 10 bases remaining between them.

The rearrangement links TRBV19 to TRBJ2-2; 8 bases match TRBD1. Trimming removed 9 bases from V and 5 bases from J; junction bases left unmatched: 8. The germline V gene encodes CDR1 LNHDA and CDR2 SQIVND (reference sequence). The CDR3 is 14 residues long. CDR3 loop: CASDRGESTGELFF. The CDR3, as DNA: TGTGCCAGCGACAGGGGTGAAAGTACCGGGGAGCTGTTTTTT.

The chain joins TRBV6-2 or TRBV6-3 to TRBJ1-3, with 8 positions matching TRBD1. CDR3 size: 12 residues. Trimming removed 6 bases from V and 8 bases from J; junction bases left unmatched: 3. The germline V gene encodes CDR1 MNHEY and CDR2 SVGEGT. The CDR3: CASSGQGYTIYF. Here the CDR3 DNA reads TGTGCCAGCAGCGGACAGGGATACACCATATATTTT.

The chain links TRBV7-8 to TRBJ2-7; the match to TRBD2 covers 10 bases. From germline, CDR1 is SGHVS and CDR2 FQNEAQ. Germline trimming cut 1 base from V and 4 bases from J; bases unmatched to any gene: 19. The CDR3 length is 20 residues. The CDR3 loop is CASSLGQFRAAGGPSYEQYF. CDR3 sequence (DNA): TGTGCCAGCAGCTTAGGCCAGTTCCGTGCAGCGGGGGGGCCGTCTTACGAGCAGTACTTC.

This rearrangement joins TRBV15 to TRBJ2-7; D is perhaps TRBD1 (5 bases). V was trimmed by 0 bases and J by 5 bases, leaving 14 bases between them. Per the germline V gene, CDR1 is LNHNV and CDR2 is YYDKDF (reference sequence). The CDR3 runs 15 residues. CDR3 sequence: CATSRDSGPHNEQYF. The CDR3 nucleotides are TGTGCCACCAGCAGAGATTCAGGGCCCCATAACGAGCAGTACTTC.

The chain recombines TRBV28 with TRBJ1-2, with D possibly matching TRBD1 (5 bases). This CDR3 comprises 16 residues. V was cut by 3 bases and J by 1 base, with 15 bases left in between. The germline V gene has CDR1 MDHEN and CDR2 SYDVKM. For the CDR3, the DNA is TGTGCCAGCAGTTTTAGGGGCTTGGGAGGTAACTATGGCTACACCTTC. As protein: CASSFRGLGGNYGYTF.

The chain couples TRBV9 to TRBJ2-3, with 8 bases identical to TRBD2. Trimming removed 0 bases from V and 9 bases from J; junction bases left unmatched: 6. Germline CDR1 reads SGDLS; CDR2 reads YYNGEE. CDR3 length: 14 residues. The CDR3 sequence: CASSVAGGPGTQYF. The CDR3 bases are TGTGCCAGCAGCGTAGCGGGGGGGCCTGGAACGCAGTATTTT. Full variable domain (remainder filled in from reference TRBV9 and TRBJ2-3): DSGVTQTPKHLITATGQRVTLRCSPRSGDLSVYWYQQSLDQGLQFLIQYYNGEERAKGNILERFSAQQFPDLHSELNLSSLELGDSALYFCASSVAGGPGTQYFGPGTRLTVL.

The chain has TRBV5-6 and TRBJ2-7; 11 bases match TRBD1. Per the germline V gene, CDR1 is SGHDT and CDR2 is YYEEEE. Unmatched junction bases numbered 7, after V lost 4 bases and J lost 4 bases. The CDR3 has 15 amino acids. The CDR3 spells CASSLGTGGRYEQYF. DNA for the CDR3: TGTGCCAGCAGCCTGGGGACAGGGGGTAGGTACGAGCAGTACTTC.